This T cell receptor (beta chain) was sequenced in a study of beta chain features in type 1 diabetes. General observations from the study: A PCR bias possibly favoring shorter templates would apply equally to patients and controls. People with Type 1 diabetes carried modestly yet significantly shorter TCRB CDR3s in all four CD4+ subsets. Sequencing of cDNA might inflate the share of cells that strongly express TCR.

The authors sorted CD4+ naive, central memory, regulatory and stem cell-like memory cells via CD45RO/CCR7/CD25/CD127/CD95/CD27. As every portion of the isolated RNA was reverse transcribed, the sequencing read expressed TCRB transcripts. Assay: immunoSEQ multiplex PCR; the TCRdb copy retains only in-frame clones and omits some. The sample holds some 350,000 clones, roughly 14% seen once. With respect to this clone: No antigen is known for it.

Source material: naive CD4+ T cells from blood. The sequence came from a woman aged 18-29 years with type 1 diabetes.

The CDR3 sequence is CASSLDRSYTGELFF. The CDR3 coding sequence is TGTGCCAGCAGCTTGGACAGGTCCTACACCGGGGAGCTGTTTTTT. This chain joins TRBV7-9 and TRBJ2-2; 7 positions agree with TRBD1. Looked up from germline, CDR1 is SEHNR and CDR2 is FQNEAQ (reference sequence). Losses at the gene ends were 3 bases for V and 3 bases for J; bases not matched to a gene: 4. The CDR3 loop spans 15 amino acids.